This passage covers 11 T cell receptor beta chains from one sample sequenced in a study of CD8+ T cells in alopecia areata. The treatment denotes: oral pan-JAK inhibitor, 5-10 mg twice daily. RNA extraction was followed by reverse transcription into cDNA, which acted as the sequencing template. Repertoires were generated with immunoSEQ multiplex PCR, while TCRdb's copy carries only in-frame clones and drops some. Among more than 150,000 clones listed, 45% to 65% were seen once. Material: CD4+ T cells sorted from blood, obtained at week 4, from a patient treated with tofacitinib. These receptors came from a human donor with alopecia areata.

The chain links TRBV10-3 to TRBJ1-2; D is undetermined. V lost 5 bases and J lost 4, with 8 bases in between. In germline, CDR1 is ENHRY, CDR2 SYGVKD. This CDR3 is 12 amino acids long. The CDR3 is CAISQTAYGYTF. The CDR3 bases are TGTGCCATCAGTCAAACGGCCTATGGCTACACCTTC.

Of note for this clone: Given a much more abundant clone one base away, this may be a read error. This rearrangement joins TRBV13 to TRBJ2-7; no clear D. The CDR3 loop spans 11 amino acids. Germline CDR1 and CDR2: PRHDT and FYEKMQ (reference sequence). Trimming stripped 1 base from V and 5 bases from J, with 3 bases between. The CDR3 loop is CASSLAHEQYF. CDR3 nucleotides: TGTGCCAGCAGCTTAGCCCACGAGCAGTACTTC.

This rearrangement joins TRBV7-9 to TRBJ1-5; TRBD1 is a possible D gene (5 bases). The V end was cut by 3 bases, the J end by 4 bases, with 10 bases between. This CDR3 contains 14 residues. Per the germline V gene, CDR1 is SEHNR and CDR2 is FQNEAQ (reference sequence). CDR3 amino acids: CASSFGSGNQPQHF. The CDR3 coding sequence is TGTGCCAGCAGCTTTGGGTCAGGGAATCAGCCCCAGCATTTT.

The rearrangement uses TRBV5-1 and TRBJ2-5, with D perhaps TRBD1 (6 bases). V was trimmed by 2 bases and J by 0 bases, leaving 11 bases between them. Germline V lookup: CDR1 SGHRS, CDR2 YFSETQ. The CDR3 extends over 15 amino acids. The CDR3 region is CASSFGQRYQETQYF. The DNA for the CDR3 is TGCGCCAGCAGCTTCGGACAGCGATACCAAGAGACCCAGTACTTC.

The chain couples TRBV28 to TRBJ1-6; 7 nucleotides line up with TRBD1. J lost 5 bases, V lost 3 bases, and 7 bases had no gene match. Germline CDR1 reads MDHEN; CDR2 reads SYDVKM. The CDR3 has 16 amino acids. The CDR3 bases are TGTGCCAGCAGTTTCGGTGGGGACAGCCATAATTCACCCCTCCACTTT. Encoded protein: CASSFGGDSHNSPLHF.

Worth noting for this clone: The conserved closing phenylalanine or tryptophan is absent in this CDR3, likely reflecting a read error. The limits of the CDR3 on the DNA are not certain, so only TCRdb's listed CDR3 is given. Here the CDR3 reads CASSQDRDRPFI. The rearrangement joins TRBV4-1 to TRBJ1-1. CDR1 MGHRA and CDR2 YSYEKL come from the germline V gene. Including both end residues, the CDR3 is 12 amino acids long.

The chain uses TRBV9 and TRBJ2-3; 7 bases match TRBD2. With 4 bases clipped from V and 4 bases from J, the junction kept 9 bases outside the gene matches. This CDR3 is built from 15 residues. CDR1 is SGDLS, CDR2 YYNGEE, per germline. For the CDR3, the DNA is TGTGCCAGCAGCTCAATGGGCGGGGGTGCAGATACGCAGTATTTT. Protein product: CASSSMGGGADTQYF.

This chain's CDR3 is CASSDEAGGYNEQFF. In nucleotides, the CDR3 is TGTGCCAGCAGTGACGAAGCGGGGGGTTACAATGAGCAGTTCTTC. The chain recombines TRBV6-4 with TRBJ2-1; 9 bases fit TRBD2. V gave up 2 bases and J gave up 4 bases; unmatched junction bases: 3. The CDR3 is made up of 15 amino acids. The germline V gene has CDR1 MRHNA and CDR2 SNTAGT.

The chain is built from TRBV7-2 and TRBJ2-5; 7 bases are shared with TRBD2. CDR1 SGHTA and CDR2 FQGNSA come from the germline V gene. The CDR3 has 14 residues. V lost 4 bases, J lost 4 bases, and 6 bases stayed unmatched. CDR3 DNA: TGTGCCAGCAGCTCGCCGGGGAGGGTAGAGACCCAGTACTTC. It yields the protein CASSSPGRVETQYF.

J is TRBJ2-7 and V is TRBV30, with D hard to call. Germline V gene sequence: CDR1 GTSNPN, CDR2 SVGIG (reference sequence). V gave up 0 bases and J gave up 7 bases, with 10 bases separating them. This CDR3 contains 12 residues. DNA of the CDR3: TGTGCCTGGAGTGTGGTGGAGTCAGAGCAGTACTTC. Its protein is CAWSVVESEQYF.

This chain joins TRBV25-1 and TRBJ2-7, with a tentative D call TRBD1 (5 bases). The CDR3 has 13 amino acids. The ends were cut back, 5 bases at V and 3 bases at J, with 11 bases in the middle. Germline CDR1 and CDR2: MGHDK and SYGVNS. The CDR3 DNA sequence: TGTGCCAGCAGTTCCTTAGACAGCTACGAGCAGTACTTC. This translates into CASSSLDSYEQYF.